The clone carrying this TCR beta chain was observed at least ten times. Its antigen is still unknown. Germline V CDR1 and CDR2: DFQATT, SNEGSKA (reference sequence). The V gene end was trimmed by 5 bases and the J gene end by 2 bases; junction bases not matched to a gene: 8. The CDR3 runs to 14 residues. These data originate in a study of T-cell memory formation after mild COVID-19. Overall study findings and caveats: Contracting CD4+ clones were located mainly in CM and EM, and CD8+ clones in EMRA.

TCRdb re-derived calls from the 5' RACE reads in MiXCR, one entry per CDR3 protein. The sample records hundreds of thousands of distinct CDR3 sequences, 28% being singletons. The chain links TRBV20-1 to TRBJ1-1, with 7 bases identical to TRBD1. Sequencing input: PBMCs or a T cell subset sorted from them (not recorded which). This clonotype originated in an adult woman who had mild COVID-19 (a few samples of this study predate the infection). Cell type and time point are not known. The CDR3 spells CSAFFRGGNTEAFF. CDR3 nucleotide sequence: TGCAGTGCTTTCTTCAGGGGGGGAAACACTGAAGCTTTCTTT.